This T cell receptor (beta chain) emerged from a study of high-grade serous ovarian cancer treatment subgroups. Study at large: Samples averaged 14,192 reads and over 6,000 unique TCR beta rearrangements.

Study conclusions and caveats: Bulk tumor TCR sequencing gave no spatial information.

Tumor samples were obtained before definitive surgery or chemotherapy. Measured with immunoSEQ multiplex PCR; TCRdb has only the in-frame clones, and not every one. The sample has 18,000 or so clones, approximately 81% seen once. With 7 bases removed from V and 6 bases from J, the gap between germline ends came to 13 bases. The germline V gene encodes CDR1 SNHLY and CDR2 FYNNEI. The CDR3 runs 13 residues. Details on this clone: Antigen unknown.

Sequencing input: tumor tissue. The chain couples TRBV2 to TRBJ1-5, with D perhaps matching TRBD1 (5 bases). This sequence was found in a human donor with high-grade serous ovarian cancer. The CDR3: CASTSGRGQPQHF. CDR3 in DNA: TGTGCCAGCACTTCAGGGAGGGGTCAGCCCCAGCATTTT.